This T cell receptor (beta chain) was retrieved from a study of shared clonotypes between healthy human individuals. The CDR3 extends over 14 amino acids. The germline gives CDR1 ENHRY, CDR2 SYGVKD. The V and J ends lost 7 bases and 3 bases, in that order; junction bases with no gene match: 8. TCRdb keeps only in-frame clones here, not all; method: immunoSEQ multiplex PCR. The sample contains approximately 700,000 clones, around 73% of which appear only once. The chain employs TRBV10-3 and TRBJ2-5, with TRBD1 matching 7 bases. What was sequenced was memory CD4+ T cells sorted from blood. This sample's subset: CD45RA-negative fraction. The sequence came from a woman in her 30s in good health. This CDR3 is CAITERDSEETQYF. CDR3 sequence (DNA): TGTGCCATCACCGAAAGGGACAGCGAAGAGACCCAGTACTTC.